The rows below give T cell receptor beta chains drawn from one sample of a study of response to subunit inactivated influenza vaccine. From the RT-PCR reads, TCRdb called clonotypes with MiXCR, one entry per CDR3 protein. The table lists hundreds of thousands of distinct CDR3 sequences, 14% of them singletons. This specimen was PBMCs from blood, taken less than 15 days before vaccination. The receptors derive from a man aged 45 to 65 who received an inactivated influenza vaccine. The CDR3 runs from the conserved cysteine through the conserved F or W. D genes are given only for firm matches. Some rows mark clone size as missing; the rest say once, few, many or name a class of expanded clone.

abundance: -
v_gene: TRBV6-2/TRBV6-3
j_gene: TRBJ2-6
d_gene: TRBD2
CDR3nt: TGTGCCAGCAGTTTGGGACTATACTCTGGGGCCAACGTCCTGACTTTC
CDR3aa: CASSLGLYSGANVLTF

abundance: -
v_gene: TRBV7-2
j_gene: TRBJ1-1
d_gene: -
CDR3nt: TGTGCCAGCAGCCAGTGGGGGAGCACTGAAGCTTTCTTT
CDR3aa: CASSQWGSTEAFF

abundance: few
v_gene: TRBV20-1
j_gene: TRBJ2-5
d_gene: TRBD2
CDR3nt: TGCAGTGCTAGGGTTACTAGCGGGATAGTAGAGACCCAGTACTTC
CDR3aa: CSARVTSGIVETQYF

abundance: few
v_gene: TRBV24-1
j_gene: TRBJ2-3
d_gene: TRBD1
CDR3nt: TGTGCCACCAGTGATTCGGGGGGACAGGGGCTCCCAGATACGCAGTATTTT
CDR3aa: CATSDSGGQGLPDTQYF

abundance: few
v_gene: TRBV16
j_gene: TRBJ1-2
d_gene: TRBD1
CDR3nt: TGTGCCAGCAGTGCCATAACCGGGACAGGGTATGGCTACACCTTC
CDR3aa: CASSAITGTGYGYTF

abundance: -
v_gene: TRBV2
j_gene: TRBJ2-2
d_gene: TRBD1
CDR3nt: TGTGCCAGCAGTCCGGGACAGGCGTACACCGGGGAGCTGTTTTTT
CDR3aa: CASSPGQAYTGELFF

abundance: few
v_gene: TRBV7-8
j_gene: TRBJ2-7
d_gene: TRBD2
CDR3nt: TGTGCCAGCAGCTCCGGATGGCGGGAGACGGGCTACGAGCAGTACTTC
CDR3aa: CASSSGWRETGYEQYF

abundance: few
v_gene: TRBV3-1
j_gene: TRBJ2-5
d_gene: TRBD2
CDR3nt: TGTGCCAGCAGCCAAAGAACTAGCGGGAGATCGGAGACCCAGTACTTC
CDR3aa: CASSQRTSGRSETQYF

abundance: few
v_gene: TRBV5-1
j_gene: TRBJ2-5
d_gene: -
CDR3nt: TGCGCCAGCAGCTCGACCGGGACGGCCTTTGGGGAGACCCAGTACTTC
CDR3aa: CASSSTGTAFGETQYF

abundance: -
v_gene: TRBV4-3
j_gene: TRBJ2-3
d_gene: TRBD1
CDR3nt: TGCGCCAGCAGCCAAGATGGGGACAGAAGCACAGATACGCAGTATTTT
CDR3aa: CASSQDGDRSTDTQYF

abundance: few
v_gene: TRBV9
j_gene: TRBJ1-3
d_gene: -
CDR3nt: TGTGCCAGCAGCGTAGGGGGCCGGTCTGGAAACACCATATATTTT
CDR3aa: CASSVGGRSGNTIYF

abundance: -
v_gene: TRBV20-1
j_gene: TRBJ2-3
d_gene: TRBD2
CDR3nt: TGCAGTGCTAGAGGGGGACTAGCGGGACCAACAGATACGCAGTATTTT
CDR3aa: CSARGGLAGPTDTQYF

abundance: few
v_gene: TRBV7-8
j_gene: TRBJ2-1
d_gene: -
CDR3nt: TGTGCCAGCAGCCGTATAGGGGTGAAATCTCATGAGCAGTTCTTC
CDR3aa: CASSRIGVKSHEQFF

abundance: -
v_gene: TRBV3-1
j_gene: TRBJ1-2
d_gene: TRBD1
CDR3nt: TGTGCCAGCAGCCACCCCGGGACAGGGGGCCGGGGCTACACCTTC
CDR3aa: CASSHPGTGGRGYTF

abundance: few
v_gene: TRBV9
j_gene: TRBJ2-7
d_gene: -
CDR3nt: TGTGCCAGCAGCGTAGGGGCCGCGGTTACCCCTACGGGCGAGCAGTACTTC
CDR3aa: CASSVGAAVTPTGEQYF

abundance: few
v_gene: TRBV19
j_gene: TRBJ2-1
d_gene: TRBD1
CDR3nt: TGTGCCAGTAGTGCGACAGGGGGGGTCAATGAGCAGTTCTTC
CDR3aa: CASSATGGVNEQFF

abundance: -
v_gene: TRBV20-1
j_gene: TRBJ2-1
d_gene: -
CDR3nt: TGCAGTGCTAGAGATCCTGGGGCGAGCTCCTACAATGAGCAGTTCTTC
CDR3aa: CSARDPGASSYNEQFF

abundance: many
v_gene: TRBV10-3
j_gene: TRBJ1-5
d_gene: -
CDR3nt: TGTGCCATCGAACAACCAAATCAGCCCCAGCATTTT
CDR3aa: CAIEQPNQPQHF

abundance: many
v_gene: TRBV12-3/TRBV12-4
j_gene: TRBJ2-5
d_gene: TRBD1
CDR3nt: TGTGCCAGCAGACGAGGGACAGAAGAGACCCAGTACTTC
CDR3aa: CASRRGTEETQYF

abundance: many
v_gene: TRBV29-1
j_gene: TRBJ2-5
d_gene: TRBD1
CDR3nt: TGCAGCGTTGGAGGACAGGGCACAGAGACCCAGTACTTC
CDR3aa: CSVGGQGTETQYF

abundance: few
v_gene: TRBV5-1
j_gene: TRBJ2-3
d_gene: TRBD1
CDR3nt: TGCGCCAGCAGCCTGGGACAGCAGGCAGATACGCAGTATTTT
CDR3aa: CASSLGQQADTQYF

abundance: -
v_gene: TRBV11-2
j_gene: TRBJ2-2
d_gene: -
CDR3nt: TGTGCCAGCAGCCCGCGGAGGGACAGCGTGCTCGGGGAGCTGTTTTTT
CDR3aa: CASSPRRDSVLGELFF

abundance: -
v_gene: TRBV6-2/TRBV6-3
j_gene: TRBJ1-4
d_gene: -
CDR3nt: TGTGCCAGCAGACGGAATAATGAAAAACTGTTTTTT
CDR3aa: CASRRNNEKLFF

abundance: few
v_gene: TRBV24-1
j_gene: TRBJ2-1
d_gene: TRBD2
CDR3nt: TGTGCCACCAGTGATCGTCCCTTACTAGCGGACGCCTACAATGAGCAGTTCTTC
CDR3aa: CATSDRPLLADAYNEQFF

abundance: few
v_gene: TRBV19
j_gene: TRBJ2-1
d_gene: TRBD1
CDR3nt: TGTGCCAGTAGTAGGGAGGACAGGGCTTCCTACAATGAGCAGTTCTTC
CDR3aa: CASSREDRASYNEQFF

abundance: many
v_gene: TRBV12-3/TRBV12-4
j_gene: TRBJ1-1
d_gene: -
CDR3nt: TGTGCCAGCAGTTTAGTAGGAGGGGGTTCCACTGAAGCTTTCTTT
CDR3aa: CASSLVGGGSTEAFF

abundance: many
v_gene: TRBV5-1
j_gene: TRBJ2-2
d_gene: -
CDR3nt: TGCGCCACTAAGCTGGAGCGAACCGGGGAGCTGTTTTTT
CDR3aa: CATKLERTGELFF

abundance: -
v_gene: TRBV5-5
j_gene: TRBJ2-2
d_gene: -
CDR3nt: TGTGCCAGCAGCTTGGTTCAGGTCACCGGGGAGCTGTTTTTT
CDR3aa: CASSLVQVTGELFF

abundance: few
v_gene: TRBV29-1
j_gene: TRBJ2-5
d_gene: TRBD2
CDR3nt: TGCAGCGTTGAGTGGCTAGCGGGGGGGCAACCCCAAGAGACCCAGTACTTC
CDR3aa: CSVEWLAGGQPQETQYF

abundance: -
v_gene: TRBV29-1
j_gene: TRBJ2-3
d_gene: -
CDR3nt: TGCAGCGTTGTCAGTTGGGGGACAGATACGCAGTATTTT
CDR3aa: CSVVSWGTDTQYF

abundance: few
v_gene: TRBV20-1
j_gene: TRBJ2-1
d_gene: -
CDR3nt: TGCAGTGCTAGAGAGGACTATGAGCAGTTCTTC
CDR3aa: CSAREDYEQFF

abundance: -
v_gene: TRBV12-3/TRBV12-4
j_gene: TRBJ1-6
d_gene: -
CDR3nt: TGTGCCAGCAGTTTTGAAAAGGGAAATTCACCCCTCCACTTT
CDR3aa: CASSFEKGNSPLHF

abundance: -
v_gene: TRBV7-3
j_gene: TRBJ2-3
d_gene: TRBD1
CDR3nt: TGTGCCAGCAGCCGACAGGGGGAGAAAGATACGCAGTATTTT
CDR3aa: CASSRQGEKDTQYF

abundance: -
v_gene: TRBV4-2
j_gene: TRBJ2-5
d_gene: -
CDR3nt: TGTGCCAGCAGCCCAAGACACGGTGGGGAGACCCAGTACTTC
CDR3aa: CASSPRHGGETQYF

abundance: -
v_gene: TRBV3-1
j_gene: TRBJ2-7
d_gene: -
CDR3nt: TGTGCCAGCAGCCAAACCCGAAGACCTTCCTACGAGCAGTACTTC
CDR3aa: CASSQTRRPSYEQYF

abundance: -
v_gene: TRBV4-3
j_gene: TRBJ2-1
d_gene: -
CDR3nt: TGCGCCAGCAGCCAACTTCTCGCTAGCGAGTTCCCGGTTAATGAGCAGTTCTTC
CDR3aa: CASSQLLASEFPVNEQFF

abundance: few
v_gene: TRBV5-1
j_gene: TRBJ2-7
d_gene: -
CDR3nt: TGCGCCAGCAGCTTGGGGTGGGGGAGCGCGCAATCCTACGAGCAGTACTTC
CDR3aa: CASSLGWGSAQSYEQYF

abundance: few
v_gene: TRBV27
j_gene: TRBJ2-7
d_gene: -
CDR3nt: TGTGCCAGCAGGCCATGGAGCGGCGAGGGCGGCTACGAGCAGTACTTC
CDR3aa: CASRPWSGEGGYEQYF

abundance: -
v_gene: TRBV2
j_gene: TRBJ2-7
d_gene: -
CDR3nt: TGTGCCAGCAGTGAGTGGCTGGCCTACGAGCAGTACTTC
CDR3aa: CASSEWLAYEQYF

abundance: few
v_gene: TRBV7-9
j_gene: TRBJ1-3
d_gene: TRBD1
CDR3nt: TGTGCCAGCAGCTCGAGAACAGGGGGCCGAGGAGACACCATATATTTT
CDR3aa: CASSSRTGGRGDTIYF

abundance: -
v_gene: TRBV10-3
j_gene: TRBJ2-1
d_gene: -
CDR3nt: TGTGCCATCAGTGAGTCCCTAGCCCGGGCCAATGAGCAGTTCTTC
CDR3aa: CAISESLARANEQFF

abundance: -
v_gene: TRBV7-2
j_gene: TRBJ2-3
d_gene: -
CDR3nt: TGTGCCAGCAGCTTCCCGCTTAAGGGCGCAGATACGCAGTATTTT
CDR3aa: CASSFPLKGADTQYF

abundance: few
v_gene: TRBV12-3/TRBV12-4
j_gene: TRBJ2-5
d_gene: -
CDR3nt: TGTGCCAGCAGGCAAAAGGGGAGCCAAGAGACCCAGTACTTC
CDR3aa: CASRQKGSQETQYF

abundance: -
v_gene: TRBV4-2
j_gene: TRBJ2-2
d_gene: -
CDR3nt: TGTGCCAGCAGCCAGGCTCAGGACGGCACCGGGGAGCTGTTTTTT
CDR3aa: CASSQAQDGTGELFF

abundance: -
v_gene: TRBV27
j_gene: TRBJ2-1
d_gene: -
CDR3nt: TGTGCCAGCAGTCCCGGACTTGATCGAAGGAATGAGCAGTTCTTC
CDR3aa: CASSPGLDRRNEQFF

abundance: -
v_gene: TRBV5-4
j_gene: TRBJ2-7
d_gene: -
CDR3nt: TGTGCCAGCAGCTTAGACCGGGACTTTTCCTACGAGCAGTACTTC
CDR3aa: CASSLDRDFSYEQYF